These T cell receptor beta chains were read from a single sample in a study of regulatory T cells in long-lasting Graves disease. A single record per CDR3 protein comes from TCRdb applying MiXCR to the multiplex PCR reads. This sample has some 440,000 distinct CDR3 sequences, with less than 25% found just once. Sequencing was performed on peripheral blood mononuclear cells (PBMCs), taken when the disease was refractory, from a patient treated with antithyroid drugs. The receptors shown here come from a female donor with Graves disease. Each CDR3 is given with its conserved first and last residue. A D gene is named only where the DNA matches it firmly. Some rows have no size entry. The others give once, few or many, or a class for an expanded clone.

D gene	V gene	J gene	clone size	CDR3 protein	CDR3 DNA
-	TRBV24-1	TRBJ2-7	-	CATSDSQGIDEQYF	TGTGCCACCAGTGATTCGCAGGGTATCGACGAGCAGTACTTC
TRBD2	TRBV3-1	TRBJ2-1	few	CASSPGMSGKSYSEQFF	TGTGCCAGCAGCCCAGGAATGAGCGGGAAATCCTACAGTGAGCAGTTCTTC
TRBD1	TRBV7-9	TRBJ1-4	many	CASSGTGTGKDEKLFF	TGTGCCAGCAGCGGGACCGGGACAGGGAAGGATGAAAAACTGTTTTTT
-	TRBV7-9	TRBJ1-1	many	CASSFDANTEAFF	TGTGCCAGCAGCTTCGATGCGAACACTGAAGCTTTCTTT
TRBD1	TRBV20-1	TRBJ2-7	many	CSALRTGSSYEQYF	TGCAGTGCCCTCAGGACAGGGAGCTCCTACGAGCAGTACTTC
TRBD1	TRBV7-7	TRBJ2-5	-	CASSSSTGEQETQYF	TGTGCTAGCAGCTCTTCTACAGGGGAACAAGAGACCCAGTACTTC
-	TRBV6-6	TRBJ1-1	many	CASSYSFSLNTEAFF	TGTGCCAGCAGTTACTCGTTCAGCTTAAACACTGAAGCTTTCTTT
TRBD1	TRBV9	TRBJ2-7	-	CASSLETGGSYEQYF	TGTGCCAGCAGCCTAGAGACAGGGGGATCCTACGAGCAGTACTTC
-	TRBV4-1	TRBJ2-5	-	CASSHATASVTETQYF	TGCGCCAGCAGCCACGCCACAGCCAGTGTGACAGAGACCCAGTACTTC
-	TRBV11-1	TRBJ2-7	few	CASSLATATYEQYF	TGTGCCAGCAGCTTAGCTACTGCCACGTACGAGCAGTACTTC
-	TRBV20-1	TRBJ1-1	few	CSARDIRTTNTEAFF	TGCAGTGCTAGAGATATTAGGACAACGAACACTGAAGCTTTCTTT
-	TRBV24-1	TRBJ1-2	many	CATSDPTSLNYGYTF	TGTGCCACCAGTGACCCCACGTCGTTGAATTATGGCTACACCTTC
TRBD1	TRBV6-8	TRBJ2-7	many	CASSDDRQGSPYEQYF	TGTGCCAGCAGCGACGATCGACAGGGTAGTCCCTACGAGCAGTACTTC
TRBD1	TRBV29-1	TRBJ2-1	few	CSVEDQGVPSYNEQFF	TGCAGCGTTGAAGATCAGGGGGTCCCCTCCTACAATGAGCAGTTCTTC
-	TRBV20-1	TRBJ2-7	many	CSAREGRSYEQYF	TGCAGTGCTAGAGAAGGGAGGTCCTACGAGCAGTACTTC
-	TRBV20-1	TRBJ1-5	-	CSARAGGFNQPQHF	TGCAGTGCTAGAGCGGGAGGGTTCAATCAGCCCCAGCATTTT
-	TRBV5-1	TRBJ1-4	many	CASSLSSGNNEKLFF	TGCGCCAGCAGCTTGTCTTCAGGGAATAATGAAAAACTGTTTTTT
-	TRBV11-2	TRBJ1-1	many	CASSFLLGKNTEAFF	TGTGCCAGCAGTTTCTTGTTGGGGAAGAACACTGAAGCTTTCTTT
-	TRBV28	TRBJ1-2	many	CASRREAGLTYGYTF	TGTGCCAGCAGGAGGGAGGCAGGGCTCACCTATGGCTACACCTTC
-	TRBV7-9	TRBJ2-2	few	CASSLVRLGAGELFF	TGTGCCAGCAGCTTAGTGAGGCTCGGGGCCGGGGAGCTGTTTTTT
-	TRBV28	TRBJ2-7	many	CASSPHLASYEQYF	TGTGCCAGCAGTCCTCATCTCGCCTCCTACGAGCAGTACTTC
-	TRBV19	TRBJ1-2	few	CASSYQRGLGNYGYTF	TGTGCCAGTAGTTACCAACGGGGCCTCGGTAACTATGGCTACACCTTC
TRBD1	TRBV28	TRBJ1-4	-	CASSLTGGGNEKLFF	TGTGCCAGCAGTTTGACAGGGGGCGGTAATGAAAAACTGTTTTTT
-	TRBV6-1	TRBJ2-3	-	CATSSLLDTQYF	TGTGCCACCAGCAGTTTACTGGATACGCAGTATTTT
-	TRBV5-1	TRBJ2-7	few	CASYEREGAYEQYF	TGCGCCAGCTATGAACGAGAGGGTGCCTACGAGCAGTACTTC
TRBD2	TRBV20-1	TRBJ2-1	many	CSASKRGGASYNEQFF	TGCAGTGCTTCTAAGCGGGGTGGGGCCTCCTACAATGAGCAGTTCTTC
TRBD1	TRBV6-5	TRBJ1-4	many	CASSYSLDRGREKLFF	TGTGCCAGCAGTTACTCGCTGGACAGGGGAAGGGAAAAACTGTTTTTT
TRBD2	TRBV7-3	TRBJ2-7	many	CASSVTSGLAYEQYF	TGTGCCAGCAGCGTAACTAGCGGGTTAGCCTACGAGCAGTACTTC
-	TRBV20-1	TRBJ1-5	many	CSARGQVPNQPQHF	TGCAGTGCTAGAGGACAGGTCCCCAATCAGCCCCAGCATTTT
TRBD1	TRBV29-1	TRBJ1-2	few	CSVEDGDRGVHGYTF	TGCAGCGTTGAAGATGGGGACAGGGGAGTTCATGGCTACACCTTC
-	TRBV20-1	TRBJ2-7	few	CSARATDTTYEQYF	TGCAGTGCTAGAGCAACAGACACCACCTACGAGCAGTACTTC
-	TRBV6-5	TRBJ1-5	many	CASSYLNSNQPQHF	TGTGCCAGCAGTTACCTTAACAGCAATCAGCCCCAGCATTTT
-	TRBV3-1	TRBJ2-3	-	CASSLGLLTDTQYF	TGTGCCAGCAGCCTGGGACTCCTCACAGATACGCAGTATTTT
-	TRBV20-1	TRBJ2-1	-	CSARDLVSSYNEQFF	TGCAGTGCTAGAGATCTGGTAAGCTCCTACAATGAGCAGTTCTTC
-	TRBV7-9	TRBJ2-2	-	CASSLDGVRTGELFF	TGTGCCAGCAGCTTAGACGGGGTACGGACCGGGGAGCTGTTTTTT